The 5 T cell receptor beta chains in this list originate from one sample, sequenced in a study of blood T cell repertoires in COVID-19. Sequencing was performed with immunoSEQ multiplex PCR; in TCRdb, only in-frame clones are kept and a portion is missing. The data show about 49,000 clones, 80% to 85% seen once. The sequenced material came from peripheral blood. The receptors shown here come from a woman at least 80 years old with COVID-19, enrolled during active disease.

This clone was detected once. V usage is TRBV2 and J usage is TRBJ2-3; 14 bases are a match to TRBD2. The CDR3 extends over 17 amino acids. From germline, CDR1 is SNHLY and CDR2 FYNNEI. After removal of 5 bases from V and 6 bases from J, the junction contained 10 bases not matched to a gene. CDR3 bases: TGTGCCAGCAGTTTGGGGGGACTAGCGGGAGATTCGGATACGCAGTATTTT. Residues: CASSLGGLAGDSDTQYF.

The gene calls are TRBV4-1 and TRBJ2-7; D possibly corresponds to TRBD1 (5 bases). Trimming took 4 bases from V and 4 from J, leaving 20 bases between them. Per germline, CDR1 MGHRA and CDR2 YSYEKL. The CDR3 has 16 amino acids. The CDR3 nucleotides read TGCGCCAGCAGCCCCTCTAGGACACTCGATGGATACGAGCAGTACTTC. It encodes CASSPSRTLDGYEQYF.

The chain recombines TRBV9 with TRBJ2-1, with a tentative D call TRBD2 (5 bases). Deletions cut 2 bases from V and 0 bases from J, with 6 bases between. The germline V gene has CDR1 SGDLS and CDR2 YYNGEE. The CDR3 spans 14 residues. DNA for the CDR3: TGTGCCAGCAGCGTTGGACTCTCCTACAATGAGCAGTTCTTC. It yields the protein CASSVGLSYNEQFF.

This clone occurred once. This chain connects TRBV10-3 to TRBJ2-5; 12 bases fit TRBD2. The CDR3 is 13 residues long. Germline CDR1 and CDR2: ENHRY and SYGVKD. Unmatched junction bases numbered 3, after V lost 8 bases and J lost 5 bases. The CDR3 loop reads CAIGLAGGETQYF. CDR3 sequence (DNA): TGTGCCATCGGCCTAGCGGGAGGGGAGACCCAGTACTTC.

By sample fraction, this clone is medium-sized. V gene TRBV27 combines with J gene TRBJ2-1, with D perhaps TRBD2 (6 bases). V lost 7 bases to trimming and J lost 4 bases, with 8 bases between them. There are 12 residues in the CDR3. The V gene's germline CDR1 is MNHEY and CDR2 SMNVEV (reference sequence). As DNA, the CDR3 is TGTGCCAGCAAGGGGACTTACAATGAGCAGTTCTTC. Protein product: CASKGTYNEQFF.